The 24 T cell receptor beta chains in this list originate from one sample, sequenced in a study of cytomegalovirus exposure and HLA in healthy donors. The PCR contained 60 Vbeta and 13 Jbeta primers. Profiled with immunoSEQ multiplex PCR; TCRdb holds only in-frame clones, not every one. This table holds 110,000 to 150,000 clones, around 81% found once. Source material: PBMCs. These receptors were collected from a male donor in good health and CMV-seronegative.

The chain is built from TRBV25-1 and TRBJ1-1; TRBD1 matches 8 bases. After removal of 3 bases from V and 6 bases from J, the junction contained 9 bases not matched to a gene. The CDR3 totals 15 residues. Germline V gene data show CDR1 as MGHDK and CDR2 as SYGVNS. The CDR3 DNA reads TGTGCCAGCAGTGACCAGGGGGCGCGGAGCCCTGAAGCTTTCTTT. Its translation is CASSDQGARSPEAFF.

This chain links TRBV5-1 with TRBJ1-1; unclear D gene. The ends were cut back, 0 bases at V and 1 base at J, with 13 bases in the middle. The CDR3 has 16 residues. Germline V gene data show CDR1 as SGHRS and CDR2 as YFSETQ. The CDR3 DNA reads TGCGCCAGCAGCTTGGGATCGGGTTTGGGGAACACTGAAGCTTTCTTT. Encoded protein: CASSLGSGLGNTEAFF.

J is TRBJ1-6 and V is TRBV10-3; 8 bases fit TRBD1. The V segment lost 2 bases and the J segment 9 bases; nucleotides outside the gene matches: 6. This CDR3 contains 15 residues. CDR1 and CDR2 (germline): ENHRY, SYGVKD. This CDR3 is CAISEPTGESSPLHF. The CDR3 nucleotides read TGTGCCATCAGTGAGCCGACAGGGGAATCTTCACCCCTCCACTTT.

The chain employs TRBV5-1 and TRBJ2-1; 11 bases match TRBD2. Trimming took 5 bases from V and 0 from J; bases not matched to a gene: 4. The CDR3 totals 16 residues. In germline, CDR1 is SGHRS, CDR2 YFSETQ. The CDR3 DNA is TGCGCCAGCAGGGCTCTAGCGGGAGGCTCCTACAATGAGCAGTTCTTC. It encodes CASRALAGGSYNEQFF.

The chain is built from TRBV5-1 and TRBJ2-7; 7 bases are a match to TRBD2. The V gene's germline CDR1 is SGHRS and CDR2 YFSETQ. The V and J ends lost 3 bases and 1 base, in that order; junction bases with no gene match: 7. The length of the CDR3 is 15 residues. Written as DNA, the CDR3 is TGCGCCAGCAGCTCCCCGGCTAGCGGTTCCTACGAGCAGTACTTC. Translated: CASSSPASGSYEQYF. Supplemented by reference TRBV5-1 and TRBJ2-7, the full variable domain reads KAGVTQTPRYLIKTRGQQVTLSCSPISGHRSVSWYQQTPGQGLQFLFEYFSETQRNKGNFPGRFSGRQFSNSRSEMNVSTLELGDSALYLCASSSPASGSYEQYFGPGTRLTVT.

The V and J genes are TRBV27 and TRBJ1-5, with D uncertain. The ends were cut back, 2 bases at V and 6 bases at J, with 8 bases in the middle. CDR3 length equals 13 residues. The germline gives CDR1 MNHEY, CDR2 SMNVEV (reference sequence). The CDR3 region is CASSLGEAQPQHF. Written as DNA, the CDR3 is TGTGCCAGCAGTTTAGGTGAGGCTCAGCCCCAGCATTTT.

The sample holds a few counts of this clone. The V call is TRBV10-3, the J call TRBJ1-2, with TRBD1 matching 7 bases. Germline V gene data show CDR1 as ENHRY and CDR2 as SYGVKD. CDR3 length: 14 amino acids. V lost 1 base, J lost 8 bases, and 7 bases stayed unmatched. The CDR3 loop is CAISEFSQGGGYTF. The DNA of the CDR3 is TGTGCCATCAGTGAGTTTTCGCAGGGGGGCGGCTACACCTTC.

V is TRBV28 and J is TRBJ1-5; D gene unclear. The CDR3 covers 16 residues. CDR1 is MDHEN, CDR2 SYDVKM, per germline. Trimming took 3 bases from V and 1 from J, leaving 13 bases between them. The CDR3 loop reads CASSLRPRKSNQPQHF. The DNA of the CDR3 is TGTGCCAGCAGTTTGCGGCCAAGGAAAAGCAATCAGCCCCAGCATTTT.

This clone is a singleton in its sample. One end of the junction is discordant with germline, which a read error may explain. The chain combines TRBV5-6 with TRBJ1-6, with no clear D. Per germline, CDR1 SGHDT and CDR2 YYEEEE. This CDR3 is 15 amino acids long. CDR3 DNA: TGTCCCAGCAGCCGGGTTGAACGAGCGGGAGCACCCCTCCACTTT. Its protein product is CPSSRVERAGAPLHF.

The chain couples TRBV2 to TRBJ2-1, with TRBD2 identical over 8 bases. The J segment lost 14 bases and the V segment lost 5 bases, leaving 14 bases of the junction unmatched. The germline CDR1 and CDR2 sequences are SNHLY and FYNNEI. There are 14 residues in the CDR3. The CDR3 DNA is TGTGCCAGCAGTACTGATCCCCCCGGGACTAGTGAGTTCTTC. Its protein product is CASSTDPPGTSEFF.

The V call is TRBV14, the J call TRBJ2-7; possible D gene TRBD2, 8 bases. CDR3 length equals 15 residues. V was clipped by 5 bases and J by 8 bases, with 22 bases between them. From germline, CDR1 is SGHDN and CDR2 FVKESK. The CDR3 reads CASSSSKRERGQQYF. The CDR3 nucleotides read TGTGCCAGCAGCTCCTCCAAGCGGGAGAGGGGGCAGCAGTACTTC.

This clone was recorded a few times. This chain joins TRBV27 and TRBJ1-1, with D hard to call. Trimming removed 4 bases from V and 6 bases from J, with 18 bases in between. CDR1 is MNHEY, CDR2 SMNVEV, per germline (reference sequence). The CDR3 extends over 15 amino acids. In DNA, the CDR3 is TGTGCCAGCAGTTCCCCGGGCGGGGTCGGCTCTGAAGCTTTCTTT. This gives the protein CASSSPGGVGSEAFF.

The chain uses TRBV7-2 and TRBJ2-7, with 8 bases matching TRBD2. Germline CDR1 reads SGHTA; CDR2 reads FQGNSA. Trimming removed 4 bases from V and 3 bases from J; junction bases left unmatched: 8. The CDR3 runs 15 residues. As DNA, the CDR3 is TGTGCCAGCAGCTCACGGAGCGGGGGTTACTACGAGCAGTACTTC. It codes for CASSSRSGGYYEQYF. Together with reference TRBV7-2 and TRBJ2-7, the CDR3 gives the full variable domain: GAGVSQSPSNKVTEKGKDVELRCDPISGHTALYWYRQSLGQGLEFLIYFQGNSAPDKSGLPSDRFSAERTGGSVSTLTIQRTQQEDSAVYLCASSSRSGGYYEQYFGPGTRLTVT.

The rearrangement joins TRBV5-1 to TRBJ1-1; D not certain. Per the germline V gene, CDR1 is SGHRS and CDR2 is YFSETQ. The CDR3 length is 16 residues. Trimming left V 4 bases short and J 1 base short, with 17 bases between. The CDR3 DNA reads as TGCGCCAGCAGCCAGTGGCTTGGGCAGACGAACACTGAAGCTTTCTTT. Amino acids: CASSQWLGQTNTEAFF. Looking up the rest from reference TRBV5-1 and TRBJ1-1 gives the full variable domain: KAGVTQTPRYLIKTRGQQVTLSCSPISGHRSVSWYQQTPGQGLQFLFEYFSETQRNKGNFPGRFSGRQFSNSRSEMNVSTLELGDSALYLCASSQWLGQTNTEAFFGQGTRLTVV.

The CDR3 region has the DNA TGCGCCAGCAGCAAATCGTCGAGAACCACCGGGGAGCTGTTTTTT. This translates into CASSKSSRTTGELFF. J is TRBJ2-2 and V is TRBV5-1; D gene ambiguous. With 4 bases removed from V and 4 bases from J, the gap between germline ends came to 14 bases. The germline V gene has CDR1 SGHRS and CDR2 YFSETQ. CDR3 size: 15 residues.

V is TRBV5-4 and J is TRBJ1-1, with D possibly matching TRBD1 (5 bases). Trimming took off 8 bases at V and 6 bases at J, with 17 bases between the two ends. The CDR3 runs 13 residues. CDR1 and CDR2 from the germline V gene are SGHNT and YYREEE (reference sequence). The CDR3 DNA follows: TGTGCCAGTTATAATTTTGACAGTCCTGAAGCTTTCTTT. The encoded protein is CASYNFDSPEAFF.

This sequence joins TRBV25-1 and TRBJ1-1; tentative D call: TRBD1 (5 bases). The V end lost 5 bases, the J end lost 5 bases, and 18 bases lay between the germline ends. Per germline, CDR1 MGHDK and CDR2 SYGVNS. This CDR3 has 15 residues. The CDR3 region is CASSPREGMLTEAFF. CDR3 bases: TGTGCCAGCAGTCCCCGGGAGGGGATGTTGACTGAAGCTTTCTTT.

The J gene is TRBJ2-3, the V gene TRBV9, with TRBD2 matching 7 bases. The germline V gene encodes CDR1 SGDLS and CDR2 YYNGEE. The CDR3 length is 16 residues. J gave up 2 bases and V 0 bases, and 6 bases lay outside the gene matches. CDR3 sequence: CASSVVPSGHTDTQYF. CDR3 DNA: TGTGCCAGCAGCGTAGTTCCTAGCGGACACACAGATACGCAGTATTTT. Full variable domain (missing parts from reference TRBV9 and TRBJ2-3): DSGVTQTPKHLITATGQRVTLRCSPRSGDLSVYWYQQSLDQGLQFLIQYYNGEERAKGNILERFSAQQFPDLHSELNLSSLELGDSALYFCASSVVPSGHTDTQYFGPGTRLTVL.

This rearrangement joins TRBV6-5 to TRBJ1-2; TRBD1 matches at 7 bases. The V gene's germline CDR1 is MNHEY and CDR2 SVGAGI. V trimming: 6 bases; J trimming: 4 bases; junction bases outside the gene matches: 5. This CDR3 region has 13 residues. The CDR3, as DNA: TGTGCCAGCAGGACGACAGGGACCTATGGCTACACCTTC. It specifies CASRTTGTYGYTF.

This clone was recorded only once. V usage is TRBV23-1 and J usage is TRBJ2-7; 8 nucleotides match TRBD2. TRBV23-1 carries the ORF label, with uncertain function. This CDR3 has 15 amino acids. The ends lost 7 bases at V and 1 base at J; junction bases unmatched: 9. The CDR3 here is CASTAGSGESYEQYF. CDR3 bases: TGCGCCAGCACCGCGGGTAGCGGGGAGTCCTACGAGCAGTACTTC.

This chain joins TRBV19 and TRBJ1-1, with 9 positions matching TRBD1. Germline V gives CDR1 LNHDA, CDR2 SQIVND (reference sequence). V was pared by 5 bases and J by 8 bases, with 6 bases of the junction left unmatched. CDR3 length: 13 amino acids. In DNA form, the CDR3 reads TGTGCCAGTAGTTCAGACAGGGGGTGGGAAGCTTTCTTT. Its protein is CASSSDRGWEAFF. Together with reference TRBV19 and TRBJ1-1, the CDR3 gives the full variable domain: DGGITQSPKYLFRKEGQNVTLSCEQNLNHDAMYWYRQDPGQGLRLIYYSQIVNDFQKGDIAEGYSVSREKKESFPLTVTSAQKNPTAFYLCASSSDRGWEAFFGQGTRLTVV.

The gene calls are TRBV5-6 and TRBJ1-6; TRBD1 agrees at 7 bases. The CDR3 consists of 16 residues. Germline CDR1 reads SGHDT; CDR2 reads YYEEEE. With 4 bases clipped from V and 6 bases from J, the junction kept 10 bases outside the gene matches. As DNA, the CDR3 is TGTGCCAGCAGCGCGGACGGGACAGTCTTTAATTCACCCCTCCACTTT. It codes for CASSADGTVFNSPLHF.

On this clone: One end of the junction varies from germline; a read error may be responsible. The chain is built from TRBV7-7 and TRBJ2-7; 10 bases are shared with TRBD1. Germline V gene data show CDR1 as SSHAT and CDR2 as FNYEAQ (reference sequence). The length of the CDR3 is 13 residues. CDR3 DNA sequence: TGTGCTAGCAGCCGGGACAGGGGTTACGAGCAGTACTTC. This codes for CASSRDRGYEQYF.

The CDR3 DNA reads TGTGCCAGCTCACCACTAGGGGGCACTGAAGCTTTCTTT. Residues: CASSPLGGTEAFF. The chain joins TRBV18 to TRBJ1-1, with D perhaps matching TRBD1 (6 bases). Per germline, CDR1 KGHSH and CDR2 LQKENI. The CDR3 runs 13 residues. Trimming removed 1 base at V and 4 bases at J, with 7 bases between.